The 27 T cell receptor beta chains below were found in one sample sequenced in a study of cytomegalovirus exposure and HLA in healthy donors. Researchers ran the PCR with 60 Vbeta and 13 Jbeta primers. Profiling relied on immunoSEQ multiplex PCR, and the TCRdb table lists in-frame clones only, not all of them. The table includes over 100,000 clones, approximately 87% detected once. The material sequenced was PBMCs. Receptor source: a woman in her thirties in good health and CMV-seronegative.

This chain links TRBV7-9 with TRBJ1-4; 7 bases match TRBD1. V gave up 5 bases and J gave up 5 bases; unmatched junction bases: 8. The germline gives CDR1 SEHNR, CDR2 FQNEAQ (reference sequence). This CDR3 contains 15 residues. The DNA for the CDR3 is TGTGCCAGCAGCGAATCGGGACAGTGGAATGAAAAACTGTTTTTT. Encoded protein: CASSESGQWNEKLFF. The full variable domain, rest sourced from reference TRBV7-9 and TRBJ1-4, is DTGVSQNPRHKITKRGQNVTFRCDPISEHNRLYWYRQTLGQGPEFLTYFQNEAQLEKSRLLSDRFSAERPKGSFSTLEIQRTEQGDSAMYLCASSESGQWNEKLFFGSGTQLSVL.

The rearrangement uses TRBV28 and TRBJ1-1; 7 positions match TRBD1. Germline-derived CDR1 and CDR2 are MDHEN and SYDVKM. Losses at the gene ends were 2 bases for V and 4 bases for J; bases not matched to a gene: 1. The CDR3 is made up of 13 amino acids. CDR3 protein: CASSLDRATEAFF. CDR3 bases: TGTGCCAGCAGTTTAGACAGGGCCACTGAAGCTTTCTTT.

The genes are TRBV11-1 and TRBJ2-5; TRBD2 aligns across 11 bases. Germline values: CDR1 SGHAT, CDR2 FQDESV (reference sequence). V shed 3 bases and J 5 bases; nucleotides not matched to a gene: 5. This CDR3 is 15 amino acids long. The CDR3 loop reads CASSFLAGGGETQYF. The CDR3 region has the DNA TGTGCCAGCAGCTTTCTAGCGGGAGGCGGGGAGACCCAGTACTTC. The variable domain in full, completed from reference TRBV11-1 and TRBJ2-5, reads EAEVAQSPRYKITEKSQAVAFWCDPISGHATLYWYRQILGQGPELLVQFQDESVVDDSQLPKDRFSAERLKGVDSTLKIQPAELGDSAMYLCASSFLAGGGETQYFGPGTRLLVL.

This sequence joins TRBV2 and TRBJ1-1, with D unclear. Germline V gene sequence: CDR1 SNHLY, CDR2 FYNNEI. The V end was cut by 1 base, the J end by 2 bases, with 5 bases between. The CDR3 is made up of 13 amino acids. CDR3 in amino acids: CASSEDSNTEAFF. CDR3 sequence (DNA): TGTGCCAGCAGTGAAGACAGCAACACTGAAGCTTTCTTT.

Note on this clone: At one end, the junction sequence differs from germline, possibly due to a read error. CDR3 nucleotide sequence: TGTTCCAGCAGCTCACAGGCGGCTAACTATGGCTACACCTTC. Protein product: CSSSSQAANYGYTF. The chain links TRBV7-9 to TRBJ1-2, with D maybe TRBD1 (5 bases). Per germline, CDR1 SEHNR and CDR2 FQNEAQ (reference sequence). CDR3 length: 14 residues.

The V call is TRBV19, the J call TRBJ1-1, with D maybe TRBD1 (5 bases). The CDR3 extends over 13 amino acids. Trimming removed 6 bases at V and 1 base at J, with 9 bases between. Per the germline V gene, CDR1 is LNHDA and CDR2 is SQIVND (reference sequence). The CDR3 region is CASRVGGNTEAFF. The CDR3 DNA follows: TGTGCCAGTAGAGTCGGGGGGAACACTGAAGCTTTCTTT. Based on the CDR3 plus reference TRBV19 and TRBJ1-1, the full variable domain is DGGITQSPKYLFRKEGQNVTLSCEQNLNHDAMYWYRQDPGQGLRLIYYSQIVNDFQKGDIAEGYSVSREKKESFPLTVTSAQKNPTAFYLCASRVGGNTEAFFGQGTRLTVV.

The chain recombines TRBV5-1 with TRBJ2-1; 10 bases are a match to TRBD2. CDR1 and CDR2 from the germline V gene are SGHRS and YFSETQ. V dropped 3 bases and J dropped 0; count of bases not matched to a gene: 12. This CDR3 has 19 amino acids. Here the CDR3 reads CASSSRLAGGATSYNEQFF. CDR3 DNA sequence: TGCGCCAGCAGCTCACGACTAGCGGGTGGGGCCACCTCCTACAATGAGCAGTTCTTC.

V usage is TRBV11-1 and J usage is TRBJ2-1; 10 positions match TRBD2. The CDR3 is 12 amino acids. Trimming at V came to 6 bases and at J to 14 bases, leaving 7 bases not matched to a gene. Looked up from germline, CDR1 is SGHAT and CDR2 is FQDESV (reference sequence). The CDR3 reads CASRYLAGEEFF. The CDR3 bases are TGTGCCAGCAGATACCTAGCGGGGGAGGAGTTCTTC.

The chain combines TRBV11-2 with TRBJ2-7; D possibly corresponds to TRBD2 (6 bases). The CDR3 has 13 residues. Germline loops: CDR1 SGHAT, CDR2 FQNNGV. Deletions cut 3 bases from V and 5 bases from J, with 11 bases between. The CDR3 nucleotides read TGTGCCAGCAGCTTCCAACTAGCCCACGAGCAGTACTTC. Protein product: CASSFQLAHEQYF.

This clone was counted between two and nine times. The chain carries TRBV6-5 and TRBJ1-5; D gene unclear. Trimming removed 2 bases at V and 5 bases at J, with 10 bases between. Germline CDR1 reads MNHEY; CDR2 reads SVGAGI. The CDR3 sequence is 14 residues long. This chain's CDR3 is CASSYPTGDQPQHF. The CDR3 DNA sequence: TGTGCCAGCAGTTACCCGACGGGTGATCAGCCCCAGCATTTT.

CDR3 region: CATSRGGLAAKNIQYF. In DNA form, the CDR3 reads TGTGCCACCAGCAGAGGGGGCCTAGCGGCCAAAAACATTCAGTACTTC. This chain joins TRBV15 and TRBJ2-4; D may be TRBD2 (6 bases). Trimming left V 1 base short and J 1 base short, with 11 bases between. In germline, CDR1 is LNHNV, CDR2 YYDKDF (reference sequence). CDR3 length: 16 amino acids.

The J gene is TRBJ1-2, the V gene TRBV2; 9 nucleotides align to TRBD1. Germline V gene lookup returns CDR1 SNHLY and CDR2 FYNNEI. The CDR3 contains 15 residues. With 6 bases clipped from V and 2 bases from J, the junction kept 7 bases outside the gene matches. The CDR3 region is CASRGTGRSNYGYTF. In DNA, the CDR3 is TGTGCCAGCAGGGGGACAGGGAGATCCAACTATGGCTACACCTTC.

This chain joins TRBV27 and TRBJ2-3, with D hard to call. CDR1 MNHEY and CDR2 SMNVEV come from the germline V gene (reference sequence). Trimming took 5 bases from V and 4 from J, leaving 10 bases between them. The CDR3 loop spans 13 amino acids. The DNA for the CDR3 is TGTGCCAGCAGTCCCGTCTCCCCAGATACGCAGTATTTT. It codes for CASSPVSPDTQYF.

The genes are TRBV28 and TRBJ2-7; 7 bases fit TRBD2. The germline V gene encodes CDR1 MDHEN and CDR2 SYDVKM. Trimming cost V 6 bases and J 6 bases; bases outside gene matches: 11. This CDR3 region has 14 residues. The CDR3 region is CASRSPSSGLEQYF. As DNA, the CDR3 is TGTGCCAGCAGGTCACCTTCTAGCGGTCTCGAGCAGTACTTC.

CDR3 residues: CAIHPGQGEAFF. CDR3 DNA sequence: TGTGCCATTCACCCCGGGCAGGGTGAAGCTTTCTTT. This rearrangement joins TRBV10-3 to TRBJ1-1, with D possibly matching TRBD1 (5 bases). Looked up from germline, CDR1 is ENHRY and CDR2 is SYGVKD. The CDR3 sequence is 12 residues long. V shed 9 bases and J shed 7 bases, with 15 bases lying between them.

Here the CDR3 DNA reads TGTGCCAGCAGCAGCGGTATGGGACAGGGTTCTGAAAAACTGTTTTTT. As protein: CASSSGMGQGSEKLFF. The chain carries TRBV7-9 and TRBJ1-4; 9 positions agree with TRBD1. Germline-derived CDR1 and CDR2 are SEHNR and FQNEAQ (reference sequence). This CDR3 is built from 16 residues. The junction had 11 bases not matched to a gene; V was cut back by 5 bases and J by 7 bases.

This rearrangement joins TRBV9 to TRBJ2-1; no definite D call. CDR1 is SGDLS, CDR2 YYNGEE, per germline. Trimming removed 3 bases from V and 3 bases from J, with 13 bases in between. This CDR3 is built from 15 residues. CDR3 amino acids: CASSDGSSVYNEQFF. As DNA, the CDR3 is TGTGCCAGCAGCGATGGTTCATCGGTCTACAATGAGCAGTTCTTC.

The gene calls are TRBV10-2 and TRBJ1-1, with 11 bases aligning to TRBD1. Germline CDR1 and CDR2: WSHSY and SAAADI. Trimming removed 2 bases from V and 4 bases from J; junction bases left unmatched: 6. This CDR3 has 16 amino acids. CDR3: CASSEQWGTGGTEAFF. CDR3 coding DNA: TGCGCCAGCAGTGAGCAGTGGGGGACAGGGGGCACTGAAGCTTTCTTT.

The gene calls are TRBV6-5 and TRBJ2-7, with 10 bases aligning to TRBD1. The germline V gene encodes CDR1 MNHEY and CDR2 SVGAGI. Losses at the gene ends were 9 bases for V and 2 bases for J; bases not matched to a gene: 7. CDR3 length: 14 amino acids. CDR3: CASSWDRGTYEQYF. CDR3 nucleotides: TGTGCCAGTTCCTGGGACAGGGGAACCTACGAGCAGTACTTC.

J is TRBJ2-7 and V is TRBV5-3, with 7 positions matching TRBD1. TRBV5-3 falls under the ORF class, with uncertain function. The CDR3 has 16 residues. J lost 3 bases, V lost 4 bases, and 13 bases had no gene match. The CDR3 nucleotides are TGTGCCAGAAGCGTTACCAACAGGGGATGTTTCTACGAGCAGTACTTC. Protein product: CARSVTNRGCFYEQYF.

The chain carries TRBV2 and TRBJ2-7; TRBD1 matches 7 bases. Per germline, CDR1 SNHLY and CDR2 FYNNEI. V shed 7 bases, J shed 0 bases, and the junction held 9 bases outside the gene matches. This CDR3 has 15 amino acids. The CDR3 is CASKKGQPDSYEQYF. In DNA form, the CDR3 reads TGTGCCAGCAAAAAGGGACAGCCGGACTCCTACGAGCAGTACTTC.

The V call is TRBV11-2, the J call TRBJ2-2, with 9 bases identical to TRBD2. V shed 4 bases and J 7 bases; nucleotides not matched to a gene: 7. Germline V gene data show CDR1 as SGHAT and CDR2 as FQNNGV. The CDR3 is 15 amino acids. The CDR3 here is CASSSPSGKGGELFF. The CDR3 region has the DNA TGTGCCAGCAGCTCCCCTAGCGGGAAAGGCGGGGAGCTGTTTTTT.

V is TRBV10-3 and J is TRBJ1-1; 7 bases line up with TRBD1. The CDR3 is made up of 15 amino acids. The V gene's germline CDR1 is ENHRY and CDR2 SYGVKD. J was trimmed by 1 base and V by 6 bases; bases with no gene match: 8. DNA for the CDR3: TGTGCCATCAGCCCAAACAGGGGAGCGAACACTGAAGCTTTCTTT. Translating gives CAISPNRGANTEAFF.

The rearrangement uses TRBV5-1 and TRBJ1-1; D unclear. There are 15 residues in the CDR3. V lost 4 bases and J 0 bases, leaving 13 bases between the germline ends. From germline, CDR1 is SGHRS and CDR2 YFSETQ. In nucleotides, the CDR3 is TGCGCCAGCAGCCCGCTTCTACAGTTGAACACTGAAGCTTTCTTT. Protein sequence: CASSPLLQLNTEAFF.

The gene calls are TRBV7-8 and TRBJ1-5; the D gene is possibly TRBD1 (6 bases). CDR3 length equals 14 residues. Germline V gives CDR1 SGHVS, CDR2 FQNEAQ. V lost 5 bases and J lost 15, with 23 bases in between. CDR3 sequence reads: CASSPLGAPGVSHF. The CDR3 DNA reads TGTGCCAGCAGCCCATTGGGGGCCCCAGGGGTGTCGCATTTT. The variable domain in full, completed from reference TRBV7-8 and TRBJ1-5, reads GAGVSQSPRYKVAKRGQDVALRCDPISGHVSLFWYQQALGQGPEFLTYFQNEAQLDKSGLPSDRFFAERPEGSVSTLKIQRTQQEDSAVYLCASSPLGAPGVSHFGDGTRLSIL.

The chain recombines TRBV19 with TRBJ1-1, with D possibly being TRBD1 (6 bases). CDR1 and CDR2 (germline): LNHDA, SQIVND (reference sequence). CDR3 length: 15 amino acids. The germline V and J ends were trimmed by 0 bases and 10 bases, with 18 bases remaining between them. In nucleotides, the CDR3 is TGTGCCAGTAGTATAGATCGGGGGGCGTCGGCACGAGCTTTCTTT. This encodes CASSIDRGASARAFF.

V and J are TRBV5-8 and TRBJ1-1; perhaps TRBD1 as D (6 bases). The CDR3 extends over 15 amino acids. V was clipped by 5 bases and J by 4 bases, with 18 bases between them. Germline V gene lookup returns CDR1 SGHTS and CDR2 YDEGEE. CDR3 nucleotides: TGTGCCAGCAGTTTATATTCAGGGGTTGGCACTGAAGCTTTCTTT. Protein: CASSLYSGVGTEAFF.